This is a list of T cell receptor beta chains from one sample in a study of blood T cells in healthy people across ages. TCRdb reprocessed the 5' RACE reads with MiXCR, giving one entry per CDR3 protein. The repertoire holds under 2,000,000 distinct CDR3 sequences, 40% to 55% seen once, with about 2.1% in the top ten. Sequenced input: blood. These receptors came from a woman in her thirties or forties in good health. The CDR3 runs from the conserved cysteine through the conserved F or W. Fields, in order: V gene, J gene, D gene, clone size, CDR3 protein, CDR3 DNA. D genes are given only for firm matches. The listing skips clone size in some rows; elsewhere it reads once, few, many or a size class.

TRBV7-2	TRBJ2-7	NA	NA	CASSLDALPAGRPYEQYF	TGTGCCAGCAGCTTAGATGCCCTCCCGGCCGGGCGTCCCTACGAGCAGTACTTC
TRBV27	TRBJ2-6	TRBD2	NA	CASSGLADLSGANVLTF	TGTGCCAGCAGCGGACTAGCGGACCTATCTGGGGCCAACGTCCTGACTTTC
TRBV6-2/TRBV6-3	TRBJ2-1	NA	few	CASSLRTPPYNEQFF	TGTGCCAGCAGTTTAAGGACACCTCCCTACAATGAGCAGTTCTTC
TRBV7-9	TRBJ1-4	NA	NA	CASSSIRPKNEKLFF	TGTGCCAGCAGCTCAATACGACCGAAGAATGAAAAACTGTTTTTT
TRBV9	TRBJ2-5	TRBD2	NA	CASSGISGGANEQYF	TGTGCCAGCAGCGGCATTAGCGGGGGGGCGAATGAGCAGTACTTC
TRBV5-1	TRBJ2-7	NA	NA	CASSRRTQTGVDEQYF	TGCGCCAGCAGCCGAAGGACTCAAACGGGAGTGGACGAGCAGTACTTC
TRBV4-3	TRBJ2-5	NA	many	CASSQDRNQETQYF	TGCGCCAGCAGCCAAGATCGGAACCAAGAGACCCAGTACTTC
TRBV5-1	TRBJ1-2	NA	few	CASQWDTGGYTF	TGCGCCAGCCAGTGGGATACTGGTGGCTACACCTTC
TRBV7-2	TRBJ2-1	TRBD2	few	CASSSPGTSGGNEQFF	TGTGCCAGCAGCTCTCCCGGGACTAGCGGGGGCAATGAGCAGTTCTTC
TRBV29-1	TRBJ2-1	NA	NA	CSVETSYRSEQFF	TGCAGCGTTGAAACTAGTTATCGGAGTGAGCAGTTCTTC
TRBV30	TRBJ1-1	NA	NA	CAWSVRDDTEAFF	TGTGCCTGGAGTGTAAGGGACGACACTGAAGCTTTCTTT
TRBV6-6	TRBJ1-2	NA	NA	CASSYWTRNDYGYTF	TGTGCCAGCAGTTACTGGACCCGAAACGACTATGGCTACACCTTC
TRBV2	TRBJ2-3	TRBD2	few	CASSESRLAGGEADTQYF	TGTGCCAGCAGTGAAAGTCGACTAGCGGGGGGCGAGGCAGATACGCAGTATTTT
TRBV5-1	TRBJ1-2	TRBD1	NA	CASSLDRGVRLYGYTF	TGCGCCAGCAGCTTAGACAGGGGGGTCAGGCTCTATGGCTACACCTTC
TRBV2	TRBJ1-2	NA	NA	CASSVELGSYGYTF	TGTGCCAGCAGTGTAGAACTTGGGAGCTATGGCTACACCTTC
TRBV7-3	TRBJ2-1	NA	few	CASSFYGASYNEQFF	TGTGCCAGCAGCTTTTACGGGGCCTCCTACAATGAGCAGTTCTTC
TRBV7-8	TRBJ1-2	NA	few	CASSPRDNIYGYTF	TGTGCCAGCAGCCCCAGAGACAACATCTATGGCTACACCTTC
TRBV7-9	TRBJ1-4	NA	few	CASSFTDFQLFF	TGTGCCAGCAGCTTTACAGACTTCCAACTGTTTTTT
TRBV7-2	TRBJ2-7	TRBD1	few	CASSPGGAIYEQYF	TGTGCCAGCAGCCCAGGGGGCGCGATCTACGAGCAGTACTTC
TRBV12-3/TRBV12-4	TRBJ1-2	TRBD1	NA	CASSGQGAGNYGYTF	TGTGCCAGCAGTGGCCAGGGGGCGGGTAACTATGGCTACACCTTC
TRBV5-1	TRBJ2-3	TRBD2	NA	CASSSGEGTGTQYF	TGCGCCAGCAGCTCGGGGGAGGGCACAGGTACGCAGTATTTT
TRBV7-2	TRBJ2-3	TRBD1	NA	CASPLTGLTDTQYF	TGTGCCAGCCCCCTGACAGGGTTGACAGATACGCAGTATTTT
TRBV5-1	TRBJ2-1	TRBD2	few	CASSFVAGALWDEQFF	TGCGCCAGCAGCTTTGTAGCGGGGGCCCTTTGGGATGAGCAGTTCTTC
TRBV24-1	TRBJ2-3	TRBD2	NA	CATSDPSGGGYF	TGTGCCACCAGTGACCCTAGCGGGGGAGGGTATTTT
TRBV27	TRBJ2-6	TRBD2	once	CASSEHRGAGANVLTF	TGTGCCAGCAGCGAACACCGGGGGGCTGGGGCCAACGTCCTGACTTTC
TRBV29-1	TRBJ2-5	NA	few	CSVVRGAGRETQYF	TGCAGCGTTGTTCGGGGGGCGGGTAGAGAGACCCAGTACTTC
TRBV15	TRBJ2-5	NA	once	CATSRDSGATQYF	TGTGCCACCAGCAGAGATTCAGGGGCCACCCAGTACTTC
TRBV27	TRBJ1-6	NA	NA	CASSPSQPNSPLHF	TGTGCCAGCAGTCCCTCCCAACCAAATTCGCCCCTCCACTTT
TRBV27	TRBJ1-2	TRBD1	few	CASRPDRGGNYGYTF	TGTGCCAGCAGACCCGACAGGGGCGGTAACTATGGCTACACCTTC
TRBV27	TRBJ2-7	NA	NA	CASSQPDSDEQYF	TGTGCCAGCAGCCAGCCAGACAGCGACGAGCAGTACTTC
TRBV6-2/TRBV6-3	TRBJ2-7	TRBD2	NA	CASRPGGASYEQYF	TGTGCCAGCAGACCCGGGGGGGCATCCTACGAGCAGTACTTC
TRBV27	TRBJ2-1	NA	few	CATRGKENEQFF	TGTGCCACCCGGGGGAAAGAAAATGAGCAGTTCTTC
TRBV5-1	TRBJ2-3	NA	few	CASSLAGHDISTDTQYF	TGCGCCAGCAGCTTGGCAGGCCATGACATTAGCACAGATACGCAGTATTTT
TRBV6-2/TRBV6-3	TRBJ2-1	TRBD1	NA	CASLTNTGQGYNEQFF	TGTGCCAGCCTTACCAATACTGGACAGGGCTACAATGAGCAGTTCTTC
TRBV28	TRBJ2-6	TRBD2	NA	CASSVAGAFSGANVLTF	TGTGCCAGCAGCGTAGCGGGGGCCTTCTCTGGGGCCAACGTCCTGACTTTC
TRBV27	TRBJ1-2	TRBD1	NA	CASSFRGQAENYGYTF	TGTGCCAGCAGTTTCCGAGGACAGGCTGAGAACTATGGCTACACCTTC
TRBV28	TRBJ2-3	TRBD2	few	CASSSAGGLAGGRTDTQYF	TGTGCCAGCAGTTCCGCCGGCGGACTAGCGGGGGGGCGGACAGATACGCAGTATTTT
TRBV20-1	TRBJ2-3	NA	NA	CSAWRSTDTQYF	TGCAGTGCTTGGAGGAGCACAGATACGCAGTATTTT
TRBV11-2	TRBJ2-5	TRBD2	NA	CASSHGTSGGTQETQYF	TGTGCCAGCAGCCATGGGACTAGCGGGGGAACCCAAGAGACCCAGTACTTC
TRBV15	TRBJ2-3	NA	NA	CATSSPQDYAGTDTQYF	TGTGCCACCAGCAGTCCACAGGATTATGCTGGCACAGATACGCAGTATTTT
TRBV4-3	TRBJ2-1	TRBD2	NA	CASSQGLQETQFF	TGCGCCAGCAGCCAGGGACTACAAGAGACCCAGTTCTTC
TRBV5-1	TRBJ2-7	TRBD2	few	CASRLADEQYF	TGCGCCAGCAGACTAGCGGATGAGCAGTACTTC
TRBV3-1	TRBJ2-4	NA	NA	CASSQLGSGIQYF	TGTGCCAGCAGTCAACTAGGAAGCGGAATTCAGTACTTC
TRBV29-1	TRBJ1-2	TRBD1	NA	CSVVMTGLTGYTF	TGCAGCGTTGTCATGACAGGGCTCACTGGCTACACCTTC
TRBV9	TRBJ1-2	TRBD1	NA	CASSVAGTGNYGYTF	TGTGCCAGCAGCGTGGCCGGGACAGGGAACTATGGCTACACCTTC
TRBV7-2	TRBJ1-6	NA	few	CASSPQGTGSPLHF	TGTGCCAGCAGCCCACAGGGTACTGGATCACCCCTCCACTTT
TRBV27	TRBJ1-2	TRBD1	NA	CASIDNRGVNYGYTF	TGTGCCAGCATAGATAACAGGGGGGTTAACTATGGCTACACCTTC
TRBV6-1	TRBJ2-1	NA	NA	CASIGLKPQETQFF	TGTGCCAGCATAGGACTGAAACCCCAAGAGACCCAGTTCTTC
TRBV12-3/TRBV12-4	TRBJ2-5	TRBD2	few	CASSPGTSGGALLQETQYF	TGTGCCAGCAGTCCCGGGACTAGCGGGGGGGCCCTACTCCAAGAGACCCAGTACTTC
TRBV20-1	TRBJ2-3	TRBD2	NA	CSARDRGGVTDTQYF	TGCAGTGCTAGAGATCGCGGGGGGGTTACAGATACGCAGTATTTT
TRBV6-6	TRBJ2-7	TRBD1	NA	CATKGQGSSYEQYF	TGTGCCACCAAGGGACAGGGGAGCTCCTACGAGCAGTACTTC
TRBV27	TRBJ2-7	TRBD2	NA	CASSLIAGGPYEQYF	TGTGCCAGCAGCCTCATAGCGGGGGGACCCTACGAGCAGTACTTC
TRBV20-1	TRBJ1-1	NA	NA	CSAPWGRNTEAFF	TGCAGTGCCCCGTGGGGGCGGAACACTGAAGCTTTCTTT
TRBV14	TRBJ1-1	NA	NA	CASSQVRTEAFF	TGTGCCAGCAGCCAAGTTCGGACTGAAGCTTTCTTT
TRBV29-1	TRBJ2-6	TRBD1	few	CSVGGTGVSGANVLTF	TGCAGCGTTGGAGGGACAGGGGTATCTGGGGCCAACGTCCTGACTTTC